Listed below are T cell receptor beta chains from one sample, sequenced in a study of blood T cell repertoires in COVID-19. Measured with immunoSEQ multiplex PCR; TCRdb has only the in-frame clones, and not every one. The table records around 57,000 clones, about 86% of them present only once. The sequenced sample was peripheral blood. The origin of the receptors is an elderly woman with active COVID-19. CDR3s include the opening cysteine and the closing phenylalanine or tryptophan. D genes are given only for firm matches. Some rows have no size entry. The others give once, few or many, or a class for an expanded clone.

J: TRBJ1-5
V: TRBV7-2
size: NA
D: NA
DNA: TGTGCCAGCAGCTTAAGGGGTGGGCAGCCCCAGCATTTT
CDR3: CASSLRGGQPQHF

J: TRBJ2-1
V: TRBV11-2
size: NA
D: TRBD2
DNA: TGTGCCAGCAGCACTGGACTAGCGCCTGAGCAGTTCTTC
CDR3: CASSTGLAPEQFF

J: TRBJ2-5
V: TRBV2
size: NA
D: TRBD1
DNA: TGTGCCAGCAGTGTGGACAGGGAGACCCAGTACTTC
CDR3: CASSVDRETQYF

J: TRBJ2-1
V: TRBV14
size: NA
D: NA
DNA: TGTGCCAGCAGCCCCCTTTTGGGGGCCGATGAGCAGTTCTTC
CDR3: CASSPLLGADEQFF

J: TRBJ1-3
V: TRBV7-9
size: few
D: TRBD1
DNA: TGTGCCAGCAGCTTGGGGACAGGGGGCAAGACCATATATTTT
CDR3: CASSLGTGGKTIYF

J: TRBJ1-6
V: TRBV27
size: NA
D: TRBD1
DNA: TGTGCCAGCAGTTTCACAGGGGTCTATAATTCACCCCTCCACTTT
CDR3: CASSFTGVYNSPLHF

J: TRBJ1-2
V: TRBV6-4
size: NA
D: TRBD1
DNA: TGTGCCAGCAGCCGGGACAGAAACTATGGCTACACCTTC
CDR3: CASSRDRNYGYTF

J: TRBJ2-1
V: TRBV19
size: NA
D: TRBD1
DNA: TGTGCCAGTAGTACCGGACAGGCCTACAATGAGCAGTTCTTC
CDR3: CASSTGQAYNEQFF

J: TRBJ2-6
V: TRBV9
size: NA
D: NA
DNA: TGTGCCAGCAGCCCCTGGGGGGGGGCCACTGGGGCCAACGTCCTGACTTTC
CDR3: CASSPWGGATGANVLTF

J: TRBJ2-2
V: TRBV5-8
size: NA
D: NA
DNA: TGTGCCAGCAGCTTGTTGGGAGCGGCGGAGCTGTTTTTT
CDR3: CASSLLGAAELFF

J: TRBJ2-2
V: TRBV30
size: NA
D: TRBD2
DNA: TGTGCCTGGAGGTTAGCGGGGGGCGACACCGGGGAGCTGTTTTTT
CDR3: CAWRLAGGDTGELFF

J: TRBJ2-7
V: TRBV12-3/TRBV12-4
size: NA
D: NA
DNA: TGTGCCAGCAGTTCAGGGCCTGGGTACGAGCAGTACTTC
CDR3: CASSSGPGYEQYF

J: TRBJ2-3
V: TRBV27
size: NA
D: TRBD2
DNA: TGTGCCAGCAGTTTATCGACTAGCGGGGGCGGTACGCAGTATTTT
CDR3: CASSLSTSGGGTQYF

J: TRBJ2-7
V: TRBV10-3
size: NA
D: NA
DNA: TGTGCCATCAGTGAGACCCGGGACACTTTCTACGAGCAGTACTTC
CDR3: CAISETRDTFYEQYF

J: TRBJ2-5
V: TRBV5-8
size: NA
D: NA
DNA: TGTGCCAGCAGCTTGGGTCTTCGCGGGGGCCGCCAAGAGACCCAGTACTTC
CDR3: CASSLGLRGGRQETQYF

J: TRBJ1-2
V: TRBV18
size: NA
D: NA
DNA: TGTGCCAGCTCACCAATGGCTGCGGTGGAGGACTATGGCTACACCTTC
CDR3: CASSPMAAVEDYGYTF

J: TRBJ1-6
V: TRBV27
size: NA
D: TRBD1
DNA: TGTGCCAGCAGCTTCGAACTCTCGCAGGGGGCAGGCTATAATTCACCCCTCCACTTT
CDR3: CASSFELSQGAGYNSPLHF